The 25 T cell receptor beta chains reported below all come from one sample, sequenced in a study of blood T cell repertoires in COVID-19. Profiled with immunoSEQ multiplex PCR; TCRdb holds only in-frame clones, not every one. Among more than 85,000 clones listed, roughly nine tenths were seen once. Sequencing used peripheral blood. The receptor source for this set is a man aged 55 to 70 with acute or convalescent COVID-19.

This clone was counted once. The genes are TRBV19 and TRBJ2-7, with TRBD2 as a possible D gene (6 bases). V was clipped by 3 bases and J by 3 bases, with 15 bases between them. Germline V gives CDR1 LNHDA, CDR2 SQIVND (reference sequence). The CDR3 covers 15 residues. The CDR3 region is CASSIRHGGIYEQYV. As DNA, the CDR3 is TGTGCCAGTAGTATCCGCCACGGAGGGATCTACGAGCAGTACGTC.

This clone was found once. The genes are TRBV2 and TRBJ2-1, with 11 positions matching TRBD2. The length of the CDR3 is 15 residues. Trimming removed 5 bases from V and 7 bases from J; junction bases left unmatched: 7. CDR1 and CDR2 from the germline V gene are SNHLY and FYNNEI. This CDR3 is CASSKLAGVRNEQFF. CDR3 in DNA: TGTGCCAGCAGTAAACTAGCGGGAGTTAGGAATGAGCAGTTCTTC.

The gene calls are TRBV6-5 and TRBJ1-2, with TRBD1 matching 9 bases. The CDR3 runs 14 residues. Germline V gene lookup returns CDR1 MNHEY and CDR2 SVGAGI. Germline trimming cut 5 bases from V and 4 bases from J; bases unmatched to any gene: 5. This CDR3 is CASSRTDRGYGYTF. In DNA, the CDR3 is TGTGCCAGCAGTCGCACGGACAGGGGCTATGGCTACACCTTC.

V gene TRBV6-5 combines with J gene TRBJ1-1, with D uncertain. The CDR3 loop spans 15 amino acids. Trimming removed 5 bases from V and 1 base from J, with 14 bases in between. Germline V gene sequence: CDR1 MNHEY, CDR2 SVGAGI. The chain's CDR3 is CASSPKTSGNTEAFF. The CDR3, as DNA: TGTGCCAGCAGTCCCAAGACATCCGGGAACACTGAAGCTTTCTTT.

This rearrangement joins TRBV19 to TRBJ1-5; tentatively, D is TRBD1 (6 bases). The V end lost 6 bases, the J end lost 1 base, and 7 bases lay between the germline ends. The CDR3 sequence is 13 residues long. Germline loops: CDR1 LNHDA, CDR2 SQIVND (reference sequence). The CDR3 bases are TGTGCCAGTAGGGACAGCAGCAATCAGCCCCAGCATTTT. Its translation is CASRDSSNQPQHF.

The rearrangement links TRBV5-1 to TRBJ1-2; the match to TRBD1 covers 7 bases. This CDR3 has 15 residues. CDR1 and CDR2 from the germline V gene are SGHRS and YFSETQ. Trimming at V came to 3 bases and at J to 5 bases, leaving 10 bases not matched to a gene. CDR3 DNA: TGCGCCAGCAGCTCTTCGGACAGGCCGACTTATGGCTACACCTTC. Residues: CASSSSDRPTYGYTF.

The CDR3 loop is CASSFRPSGRVVRSYEQYV. CDR3 sequence (DNA): TGTGCCAGCAGCTTTCGCCCTAGCGGGAGGGTTGTGAGATCCTACGAGCAGTACGTC. The chain is built from TRBV5-6 and TRBJ2-7; 12 bases map to TRBD2. The germline gives CDR1 SGHDT, CDR2 YYEEEE. This CDR3 is 19 amino acids long. With 2 bases clipped from V and 1 base from J, the junction kept 13 bases outside the gene matches.

The chain uses TRBV9 and TRBJ2-1; D gene uncertain. Germline CDR1 and CDR2: SGDLS and YYNGEE. Trimming took 0 bases from V and 5 from J, leaving 6 bases between them. CDR3 length: 13 residues. This CDR3 is CASSVATHNEQFF. CDR3 DNA: TGTGCCAGCAGCGTAGCTACCCACAATGAGCAGTTCTTC.

V usage is TRBV19 and J usage is TRBJ2-1; D might be TRBD2 (5 bases). The germline V and J ends were trimmed by 1 base and 7 bases, with 11 bases remaining between them. The CDR3 is 14 amino acids. Germline CDR1 reads LNHDA; CDR2 reads SQIVND (reference sequence). The CDR3 is CASSIVSGKNEQFF. DNA of the CDR3: TGTGCCAGTAGTATAGTTTCCGGGAAAAATGAGCAGTTCTTC. Filled out from reference TRBV19 and TRBJ2-1, the complete variable domain reads DGGITQSPKYLFRKEGQNVTLSCEQNLNHDAMYWYRQDPGQGLRLIYYSQIVNDFQKGDIAEGYSVSREKKESFPLTVTSAQKNPTAFYLCASSIVSGKNEQFFGPGTRLTVL.

The chain is built from TRBV2 and TRBJ1-1; possible D gene TRBD1, 6 bases. This CDR3 has 19 amino acids. In germline, CDR1 is SNHLY, CDR2 FYNNEI. Trimming removed 0 bases from V and 1 base from J, with 21 bases in between. The CDR3 sequence: CASSEALGGPWKGNTEAFF. CDR3 bases: TGTGCCAGCAGTGAAGCGTTGGGGGGGCCATGGAAGGGGAACACTGAAGCTTTCTTT.

The rearrangement joins TRBV20-1 to TRBJ2-5; TRBD2 is a possible D gene (5 bases). CDR3 length: 10 residues. Germline V CDR1 and CDR2: DFQATT, SNEGSKA (reference sequence). The germline V and J ends were trimmed by 6 bases and 9 bases, with 11 bases remaining between them. The CDR3 sequence: CSARNGAQYF. The CDR3 coding sequence is TGCAGTGCCAGGAACGGGGCCCAGTACTTC.

V and J are TRBV9 and TRBJ2-2, with 13 bases lining up with TRBD2. CDR3 size: 17 residues. Germline V lookup: CDR1 SGDLS, CDR2 YYNGEE. After removal of 3 bases from V and 7 bases from J, the junction contained 9 bases not matched to a gene. The CDR3 sequence: CASSGVGLAGAGGELFF. Written as DNA, the CDR3 is TGTGCCAGCAGCGGGGTAGGACTAGCGGGAGCGGGCGGGGAGCTGTTTTTT.

The J gene is TRBJ2-5, the V gene TRBV7-7, with 7 positions matching TRBD1. With 5 bases clipped from V and 2 bases from J, the junction kept 2 bases outside the gene matches. The CDR3 has 13 amino acids. Germline V gene sequence: CDR1 SSHAT, CDR2 FNYEAQ (reference sequence). CDR3 nucleotide sequence: TGTGCCAGCAGCCCGGACAGGCAAGAGACCCAGTACTTC. Translated, it gives CASSPDRQETQYF.

The rearrangement uses TRBV3-1 (or the pseudogene TRBV3-2) and TRBJ1-3; 8 bases agree with TRBD1. The CDR3 runs 16 residues. Trimming removed 4 bases from V and 0 bases from J; junction bases left unmatched: 5. Germline-derived CDR1 and CDR2 are LGHDT and YNNKEL (reference sequence). The CDR3 loop reads CASSRSDRASGNTIYF. Here the CDR3 DNA reads TGTGCCAGCAGCCGTTCGGACAGGGCCTCTGGAAACACCATATATTTT.

This chain links TRBV6-5 with TRBJ2-7, with D perhaps TRBD1 (5 bases). From germline, CDR1 is MNHEY and CDR2 SVGAGI. The ends were cut back, 8 bases at V and 3 bases at J, with 20 bases in the middle. This CDR3 is built from 15 residues. The CDR3 loop is CASSAGLLGHYEQYF. The CDR3 bases are TGTGCCAGCTCGGCAGGGCTGTTAGGCCACTACGAGCAGTACTTC.

The chain couples TRBV29-1 to TRBJ2-4; the D is unclear. The CDR3 runs 13 residues. V lost 6 bases, J lost 0 bases, and 9 bases lay in between. The germline V gene encodes CDR1 SQVTM and CDR2 ANQGSEA. The CDR3 nucleotides are TGCAGCGTGGTGGTACTAGCCAAAAACATTCAGTACTTC. It encodes CSVVVLAKNIQYF.

V usage is TRBV9 and J usage is TRBJ2-3; 7 bases align to TRBD2. Germline CDR1 is SGDLS and CDR2 is YYNGEE. The CDR3 contains 15 residues. The trim removed 3 bases at V and 2 bases at J, leaving 6 bases unmatched. The CDR3 DNA follows: TGTGCCAGCAGCGAAGGTGCGGGGGTCACAGATACGCAGTATTTT. Its translation: CASSEGAGVTDTQYF.

The V and J genes are TRBV19 and TRBJ2-7; TRBD1 matches at 9 bases. CDR3 length: 14 amino acids. J lost 3 bases, V lost 6 bases, and 6 bases had no gene match. Germline V CDR1 and CDR2: LNHDA, SQIVND (reference sequence). Here the CDR3 reads CASSIRDRDYEQYF. The CDR3 DNA reads TGTGCCAGTAGCATCCGGGACAGGGACTACGAGCAGTACTTC.

The rearrangement links TRBV28 to TRBJ2-2, with 7 bases matching TRBD2. This CDR3 has 16 residues. With 3 bases clipped from V and 4 bases from J, the junction kept 8 bases outside the gene matches. Germline V gives CDR1 MDHEN, CDR2 SYDVKM. CDR3 nucleotides: TGTGCCAGCAGTTTCGGGCTAGCGGTTATCACCGGGGAGCTGTTTTTT. Protein sequence: CASSFGLAVITGELFF.

This sequence joins TRBV5-1 and TRBJ2-3, with TRBD2 matching over 10 bases. Looked up from germline, CDR1 is SGHRS and CDR2 is YFSETQ. There are 16 residues in the CDR3. Trimming at V came to 3 bases and at J to 3 bases, leaving 7 bases not matched to a gene. In DNA form, the CDR3 reads TGCGCCAGCAGCTCGCGGACTAGCGGAGGTACAGATACGCAGTATTTT. It encodes CASSSRTSGGTDTQYF.

V gene TRBV11-3 combines with J gene TRBJ1-4, with a possible D match to TRBD1 (5 bases). V was pared by 4 bases and J by 8 bases, with 11 bases between. The CDR3 totals 13 residues. The germline V gene has CDR1 SGHNT and CDR2 YENEEA. This chain's CDR3 is CASSWGGNEKLFF. The CDR3 nucleotides are TGTGCCAGCAGCTGGGGGGGGAACGAAAAACTGTTTTTT.

Only one count was recorded for this clone. The V and J genes are TRBV27 and TRBJ2-3; D may be TRBD1 (6 bases). CDR3 length: 15 residues. From germline, CDR1 is MNHEY and CDR2 SMNVEV (reference sequence). Trimming shortened V by 8 bases and J by 1 base, and 16 bases separated the two germline ends. The CDR3 DNA is TGTGCCAGCGGGTCCAGGACAGATCGCACAGATACGCAGTATTTT. It encodes CASGSRTDRTDTQYF.

The CDR3: CATSDPDIPHYGYTF. The CDR3 DNA reads as TGTGCCACCAGTGATCCTGACATCCCCCACTATGGCTACACCTTC. This chain connects TRBV24-1 to TRBJ1-2; D call uncertain. Germline V gene sequence: CDR1 KGHDR, CDR2 SFDVKD. CDR3 length equals 15 residues. Trimming took 3 bases from V and 3 from J, leaving 13 bases between them.

The chain carries TRBV7-3 and TRBJ2-1; TRBD2 might be the D (6 bases). The ends were cut back, 3 bases at V and 3 bases at J, with 21 bases in the middle. The CDR3 runs to 18 residues. Germline CDR1 and CDR2: SGHTA and FQGTGA. This chain's CDR3 is CASSLGVVGRGDYNEQFF. The DNA for the CDR3 is TGTGCCAGCAGCTTGGGAGTGGTCGGGAGAGGTGACTACAATGAGCAGTTCTTC.

This chain joins TRBV6-4 and TRBJ2-2; TRBD2 might be the D (6 bases). Trimming stripped 3 bases from V and 0 bases from J, with 11 bases between. The CDR3 totals 16 residues. CDR1 MRHNA and CDR2 SNTAGT come from the germline V gene. CDR3: CASSEYGGTNTGELFF. CDR3 nucleotide sequence: TGTGCCAGCAGTGAATACGGGGGAACGAACACCGGGGAGCTGTTTTTT.